The clone carrying this TCR beta chain was observed at least ten times. Its antigen is as yet unknown. Using RNA transcripts, the TCR beta CDR3 regions were amplified. An initial RT-PCR round employing HTBI primers preceded a second-round multiplex PCR. TCRdb used MiXCR to reprocess the multiplex PCR reads, holding one entry per CDR3 protein. The top ten clones hold roughly 7% of a sample with hundreds of thousands of distinct CDR3 sequences, 15% of them seen once. The sample belongs to a study of Graves' ophthalmopathy and Graves' hyperthyroidism. General study findings and limits: Ophthalmopathy cases were distinguished from stable hyperthyroidism by a 13-signature model, reaching about 90% sensitivity and about 80% specificity.

A follow-up of 18 months without ophthalmopathy meant that hyperthyroidism was stable. Each hyperthyroidism patient was newly diagnosed, with under 2 months' duration, and aged 18 to 65. It was from around 10 ml of fresh peripheral blood that the PBMCs came. The V gene's germline CDR1 is LNHNV and CDR2 YYDKDF (reference sequence). The CDR3 runs to 15 residues. Trimming took off 5 bases at V and 4 bases at J, with 17 bases between the two ends. Source material: peripheral blood. This TCR came from a woman between 18 and 29 years old with stable Graves' hyperthyroidism. The V gene is TRBV15, the J gene TRBJ1-2, with TRBD1 as a possible D gene (5 bases). The CDR3 loop is CATSPSGGGPYGYTF. The CDR3, as DNA: TGTGCCACCAGCCCTTCCGGGGGGGGACCCTATGGCTACACCTTC.